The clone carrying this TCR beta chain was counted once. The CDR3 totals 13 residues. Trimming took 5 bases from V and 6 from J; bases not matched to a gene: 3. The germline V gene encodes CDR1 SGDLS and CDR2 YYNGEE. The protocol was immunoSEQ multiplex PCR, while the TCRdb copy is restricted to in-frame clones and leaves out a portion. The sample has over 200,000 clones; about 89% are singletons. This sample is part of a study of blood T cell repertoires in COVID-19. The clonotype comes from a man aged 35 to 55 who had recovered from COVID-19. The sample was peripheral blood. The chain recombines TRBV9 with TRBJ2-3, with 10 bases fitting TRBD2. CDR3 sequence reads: CASRASGSDTQYF. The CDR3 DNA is TGTGCCAGCAGGGCTAGCGGGAGTGATACGCAGTATTTT.